A selection of T cell receptor beta chains follows, all from one sample in a study of blood T cell repertoires in COVID-19. Produced via immunoSEQ multiplex PCR; TCRdb's table is partial and in-frame only. The repertoire holds 200,000 to 250,000 clones, with about 84% as singletons. The sample was PBMCs or T cells enriched from blood (not recorded which). Receptors originate from a man in his fifties or sixties who had recovered from COVID-19. Each CDR3 is given with its conserved first and last residue. The D gene is left open where the match is weak. Clone size, where shown, is once, few, many, or a class for clones that have expanded.

TRBD1	TRBJ2-7	TRBV7-2	NA	TGTGCCAGCAGATTCGGGACAGCCTCTGGAGAGCAGTACTTC	CASRFGTASGEQYF
NA	TRBJ1-1	TRBV7-2	NA	TGTGCCAGCAGCCCCAGCCGAGGGTACGATGAAGCTTTCTTT	CASSPSRGYDEAFF
TRBD2	TRBJ2-5	TRBV7-6	NA	TGTGCCAGCACACCGGGGGGGCCGGGGACCCAGTACTTC	CASTPGGPGTQYF
NA	TRBJ1-2	TRBV6-5	NA	TGTGCCAGCAGTTCCCAGGGGGGCTACACCTTC	CASSSQGGYTF
NA	TRBJ2-3	TRBV30	NA	TGTGCCTGGAGTAGGGGTGGATCCGCAGATACGCAGTATTTT	CAWSRGGSADTQYF
NA	TRBJ1-3	TRBV3-1/TRBV3-2	NA	TGTGCCAGCAGCCAATTTAGGTCAGGGGCTGGAAACACCATATATTTT	CASSQFRSGAGNTIYF
NA	TRBJ1-2	TRBV6-6	NA	TGTGCCAGCAGTTACTTCAGGGAATACTATGGCTACACCTTC	CASSYFREYYGYTF
NA	TRBJ2-5	TRBV12-3/TRBV12-4	NA	TGTGCCAGCAGTTTAGAACTAGCAGAGACCCAGTACTTC	CASSLELAETQYF
NA	TRBJ2-2	TRBV6-2/TRBV6-3	NA	TGTGCCAGCAGTTACCTGCGTAACACCGGGGAGCTGTTTTTT	CASSYLRNTGELFF
NA	TRBJ1-1	TRBV6-5	NA	TGTGCCAGCAGTAGACCCGGCGGTACTGAAGCTTTCTTT	CASSRPGGTEAFF
NA	TRBJ2-5	TRBV19	NA	TGTGCCAGTAGTATCTCCGCAGCGTACCAAGAGACCCAGTACTTC	CASSISAAYQETQYF
TRBD1	TRBJ1-1	TRBV9	NA	TGTGCCAGCAGCAGAGGGGACAGGGCGATGGAAGCTTTCTTT	CASSRGDRAMEAFF
TRBD1	TRBJ1-5	TRBV19	NA	TGTGCCAGTAGTACTCGGACAGGGGGCGGCAATCAGCCCCAGCATTTT	CASSTRTGGGNQPQHF
TRBD1	TRBJ1-1	TRBV5-6	NA	TGTGCCAGCAGCTTGGTTGGGACAGGGGACTTCACTGAAGCTTTCTTT	CASSLVGTGDFTEAFF
NA	TRBJ2-5	TRBV5-8	NA	TGTGCCAGCAGCCGACTGGACAGACAAGAGACCCAGTACTTC	CASSRLDRQETQYF
NA	TRBJ1-4	TRBV7-9	once	TGTGCCAGCAGCTTAGGGCAGGGAAATGAAAAACTGTTTTTT	CASSLGQGNEKLFF
TRBD2	TRBJ2-2	TRBV5-6	NA	TGTGCCAGCAGCCTCCGGAGGGGACTAGCGGGGCACACCGGGGAGCTGTTTTTT	CASSLRRGLAGHTGELFF
TRBD2	TRBJ2-2	TRBV5-1	NA	TGCGCCAGCTCCTTTGAGGGTGTAGCGGGAGAAAAAACCGGGGAGCTGTTTTTT	CASSFEGVAGEKTGELFF
NA	TRBJ1-2	TRBV29-1	NA	TGCAGCGTCGTCCGGGACAAGAGTGTCAACTATGGCTACACCTTC	CSVVRDKSVNYGYTF
TRBD1	TRBJ1-5	TRBV19	NA	TGTGCCAGTAGTATCCCGCCAGGGGGCGCAAGCAATCAGCCCCAGCATTTT	CASSIPPGGASNQPQHF
NA	TRBJ2-2	TRBV9	NA	TGTGCCAGCAGAATGAGGGGGGGCACCGGGGAGCTGTTTTTT	CASRMRGGTGELFF
NA	TRBJ1-5	TRBV5-1	NA	TGCGCCAGCAGCTTTAAGGGCGGGCGAGGTCAGCCCCAGCATTTT	CASSFKGGRGQPQHF
TRBD2	TRBJ2-1	TRBV24-1	NA	TGTGCCACCGAAAAGAGCGGGGGGGCCTACAATGAGCAGTTCTTC	CATEKSGGAYNEQFF
NA	TRBJ1-3	TRBV7-2	NA	TGTGCCAGCAGCTTACAGGGTTCGGAGAACACCATATATTTT	CASSLQGSENTIYF
NA	TRBJ1-5	TRBV19	NA	TGTGCCAGTAGTCCCCGGGACTCCGAAAGGGCCCAGCATTTT	CASSPRDSERAQHF
NA	TRBJ1-2	TRBV7-3	NA	TGTGCCAGCAGCGAACCAGGGTTCGTGGGCTACACCTTC	CASSEPGFVGYTF
NA	TRBJ2-3	TRBV19	NA	TGTGCCAGTACGGGACTCCTAAGCACAGATACGCAGTATTTT	CASTGLLSTDTQYF
NA	TRBJ1-6	TRBV15	NA	TGTGCCACCAGCAGCGCTCGGTCACCCCTCCACTTT	CATSSARSPLHF
NA	TRBJ1-1	TRBV5-1	NA	TGCGCCAGCAGCTTGGCCGATTGGCCCACTGAAGCTTTCTTT	CASSLADWPTEAFF
NA	TRBJ1-2	TRBV6-1	NA	TGTGCCAGCAGTGAAGGTGACAGGCGATATGGCTACACCTTC	CASSEGDRRYGYTF
TRBD1	TRBJ1-2	TRBV6-8	NA	TGTGCCAGCAGCCTACACCGGGACAGGGGTGTGAATGGCTACACCTTC	CASSLHRDRGVNGYTF
TRBD1	TRBJ2-7	TRBV10-3	NA	TGTGCCATCAGGGGGGACAGCCCCTACGAGCAGTACTTC	CAIRGDSPYEQYF
NA	TRBJ1-3	TRBV5-5	NA	TGTGCCAGCAGCCCCCGGGATCAGTCTGGAAACACCATATATTTT	CASSPRDQSGNTIYF
TRBD1	TRBJ1-5	TRBV2	NA	TGTGCCAGCAGTACAGGGGGCGTTCAGCCCCAGCATTTT	CASSTGGVQPQHF
NA	TRBJ2-7	TRBV9	NA	TGTGCCAGCAGCGTAGAACAGCGGTCCTACGAGCAGTACTTC	CASSVEQRSYEQYF
TRBD1	TRBJ1-4	TRBV3-1/TRBV3-2	NA	TGTGCCAGCAGCCAAGGGACAGGGGGGAATGAAAAACTGTTTTTT	CASSQGTGGNEKLFF
TRBD1	TRBJ2-3	TRBV13	NA	TGTGCCAGCAGCTCGCAGGGGGCTACGCAGTATTTT	CASSSQGATQYF
NA	TRBJ1-5	TRBV10-3	NA	TGTGCCAGCAGCCGGGACTATAGCAATCAGCCCCAGCATTTT	CASSRDYSNQPQHF
NA	TRBJ1-1	TRBV7-9	NA	TGTGCCAGCAGCTTAGGGGGCAGGGGCACTGAAGCTTTCTTT	CASSLGGRGTEAFF
TRBD2	TRBJ2-3	TRBV15	once	TGTGCCACCAGCAGAGCCTACCAAGGCGGGGGACTTAGCACAGATACGCAGTATTTT	CATSRAYQGGGLSTDTQYF
NA	TRBJ1-2	TRBV7-2	NA	TGTGCCAGCAGCTTAGCACAGTCGGGAGGCTACACCTTC	CASSLAQSGGYTF
TRBD1	TRBJ2-7	TRBV30	NA	TGTGCCTGGAGCGGGACAGGGGGCTTATACGAGCAGTACTTC	CAWSGTGGLYEQYF
NA	TRBJ2-7	TRBV6-5	NA	TGTGCCAGCAGGATCTATAAGAGAAACTACGAGCAGTACTTC	CASRIYKRNYEQYF
NA	TRBJ2-7	TRBV10-1	NA	TGCGCCAGCAGTGAGTCGCGGGGACAGTTCAACGAGCAGTACTTC	CASSESRGQFNEQYF
TRBD2	TRBJ2-2	TRBV18	NA	TGTGCCAGCTCACCAAGGAGCGGGGGGCCTCAAGTCGTCACCGGGGAGCTGTTTTTT	CASSPRSGGPQVVTGELFF
TRBD2	TRBJ2-3	TRBV7-2	NA	TGTGCCAGCAATAGTAGACTAGCGGGGCGGGATACGCAGTATTTT	CASNSRLAGRDTQYF
TRBD1	TRBJ1-5	TRBV5-8	NA	TGTGCCAGCAGCATTGACAGGGGTGCTCAGCCCCAGCATTTT	CASSIDRGAQPQHF
TRBD1	TRBJ2-1	TRBV5-1	few	TGCGCCAGCAGCTTGGGAACCGGGACAGGCATCAATGAGCAGTTCTTC	CASSLGTGTGINEQFF
NA	TRBJ2-7	TRBV14	NA	TGTGCCAGCAGCCAAGGTTTTGGGCCTTACGAGCAGTACTTC	CASSQGFGPYEQYF
TRBD2	TRBJ2-5	TRBV7-3	NA	TGTGCCAGCAGCTTAATTGGGGGGGTACAAGAGACCCAGTACTTC	CASSLIGGVQETQYF
NA	TRBJ1-5	TRBV19	NA	TGTGCCAGTAGTTTTCAAAGGGGCCAGCCCCAGCATTTT	CASSFQRGQPQHF